The clone carrying this T cell receptor (beta chain) was counted at least ten times. Its antigen is not identified. Time point defined: patch test 1, 2 weeks after DPC sensitization. Regarding treatment: therapeutic diphenylcyclopropenone sensitization with weekly scalp DPC. It was unfractionated whole blood from which total RNA was extracted. The record originates from a study of human T cells and chemical hapten exposure. Study information: Skin of the upper inner arm, about 2 cm by about 2 cm, received 2% DPC for sensitization. Alopecia areata, totalis or universalis affected patients, mainly female. General study points: Counts of expanded TCRs at PT1 were positively correlated with patch test score. Expanded TCRs made up significantly more big CDR3 similarity clusters than controls did.

TCRdb reprocessed the RACE reads with MiXCR, giving one entry per CDR3 protein. The sample lists roughly 52,000 distinct CDR3 sequences, 11% seen once, with about 2% in the top ten. Germline V lookup: CDR1 DFQATT, CDR2 SNEGSKA (reference sequence). V shed 7 bases and J shed 2 bases, with 11 bases lying between them. There are 12 residues in the CDR3. V and J are TRBV20-1 and TRBJ2-5; weak D call: TRBD1 (5 bases). The TCR was taken from a woman aged 35 to 49 with alopecia areata. Some clones in this sample may be carry-over from other donors' samples. The starting material was whole blood, obtained in connection with sensitization to the hapten diphenylcyclopropenone (DPC). CDR3 amino acids: CSVGVLQETQYF. For the CDR3, the DNA is TGCAGTGTAGGGGTGCTACAAGAGACCCAGTACTTC.